This T cell receptor (beta chain) came from a study of identical twins. General observations from the study: Cross-sectional statistics, not tracking of the same donors, supported the conclusions.

Each CDR3 protein gets one entry after TCRdb re-called the 5' RACE reads with MiXCR. The sample shows roughly 690,000 distinct CDR3 sequences, 5.5% to 6.5% of them seen only once. This clonotype was seen many times. Its specificity is not known. Germline V CDR1 and CDR2: SQVTM, ANQGSEA. This CDR3 is 13 amino acids long. The ends lost 4 bases at V and 9 bases at J; junction bases unmatched: 6. The TCR originated in a man in his late teens or twenties in good health. The V gene is TRBV29-1, the J gene TRBJ2-4; 10 bases agree with TRBD2. The material sequenced was naive T cells sorted from blood. DNA for the CDR3: TGCAGCGTTGTAGGGACTAGCGTAAGCATTCAGTACTTC. This gives the protein CSVVGTSVSIQYF.